This T cell receptor (beta chain) was identified during a study of CD8+CD57+ T cells in acquired aplastic anemia. The TCR beta profiling, which covered VDJ combination and CDR3 sequence, was carried out using genomic DNA as the template. MiXCR, run by TCRdb on the reads, gives a single entry per CDR3 protein. The table lists 100,000 to 150,000 distinct CDR3 sequences, about two fifths of them singletons. The CDR3 spans 15 residues. Germline V lookup: CDR1 SGHVS, CDR2 FQNEAQ. Trimming pared 8 bases from V and 4 bases from J, leaving 15 bases between. The sample holds many counts of this clonotype. Individuals selected for sequencing had exhibited CD8+CD57+ cell expansion on flow cytometry.

This TCR was recovered from a human donor with aplastic anemia. Material for sequencing was sorted CD4+, CD8+, or CD8+CD57+ T cells (not recorded which) from PBMCs. The V call is TRBV7-8, the J call TRBJ1-6; D unclear. The CDR3 reads CASRPAQVYNSPLHF. CDR3 nucleotide sequence: TGTGCCAGCCGTCCAGCGCAAGTTTATAATTCACCCCTCCACTTT.